This TCR beta chain was retrieved from a study of blood T cell repertoires in COVID-19. The wider study: In each case, the material was cDNA or gDNA derived from T cells, B-cell-depleted T cells, or PBMCs.

Assay used: immunoSEQ multiplex PCR; TCRdb lists only in-frame clones, some missing. The data hold about 270,000 clones, with 86% observed a single time. This CDR3 has 17 residues. The V end was cut by 3 bases, the J end by 10 bases, with 22 bases between. Germline CDR1 MDHEN, CDR2 SYDVKM. Ages ranged from roughly 18 to 100 years, with residence in 24 US areas. Cohorts were assigned according to the clinical history that participants reported. What the recovered Cohort 3 donors had was two negative PCRs, clearance, or symptom resolution. This clone was observed once. What was sequenced was PBMCs or T cells enriched from blood (not recorded which). The rearrangement joins TRBV28 to TRBJ1-6; D call uncertain. This TCR was recovered from a woman aged 18 to 35 who had recovered from COVID-19. The CDR3 here is CASSLGFGIGLQSPLHF. The CDR3 coding sequence is TGTGCCAGCAGTTTGGGGTTCGGGATCGGGTTACAGTCACCCCTCCACTTT. Looking up the rest from reference TRBV28 and TRBJ1-6 gives the full variable domain: DVKVTQSSRYLVKRTGEKVFLECVQDMDHENMFWYRQDPGLGLRLIYFSYDVKMKEKGDIPEGYSVSREKKERFSLILESASTNQTSMYLCASSLGFGIGLQSPLHFGNGTRLTVT.